One T cell receptor (beta chain) is described in this entry. This clone was recorded once. Which antigen it targets is not known. No quality values exist for individual bases; no much larger clone is one base distant. The CDR3 regions of human TCRbeta chains were analyzed by immunosequencing. On the study's bioinformatics: Repertoire TCRs were checked for matches against a reference library of SARS-CoV-2-specific TCRs that had been generated using the MIRA antigen-specificity platform. Breadth meant the fraction of unique TCRs that were SARS-CoV-2-associated, whereas depth meant the fraction of total T cells that were SARS-CoV-2-associated. Using the MIRA data, every spike-specific TCR was mapped to the spike region that the TCR reacted to and assigned to either a CD4 or a CD8 class. Log10-transformed breadth and depth values were compared by one-way ANOVA with Sidak's multiple comparisons tests. TCRdb carries this immuneACCESS record with in-frame sequences only. Its versions omit some clonotypes, under half of them owing to an unresolved V gene in the studies checked, with the rest unexplained. That table is the source of V, J and clone size, and D and trimming were worked out from the DNA. Counted in this sample were about 110,000 clones; over 75% of them appeared once. Together, the top ten hold roughly 15% of the sample.

The data were obtained in a study of T cell responses to AZD1222 COVID-19 vaccine (dated by TCRdb to the early 2020s). Regarding the complete study: AZD1222 recipients given second doses at about 4 weeks or at about 12 weeks were pooled, since spike-specific TCR depth and breadth were not found to differ between the two schedules. TCR sequencing was performed for roughly 250 trial participants, of whom about 200 were given two doses of AZD1222 and around 25 were given two doses of MenACWY control vaccine. Trial participants were enrolled by age into subgroups of 18-55, 56-69 and 70-plus years, and approximately 150, 30 and 60 TCR-sequenced participants, respectively, were included in these subgroups. The full study reports these points: In the small 56-69-year group, the increase in depth fell short of significance, most likely because of low power. Reportedly, close to half of the unique spike-specific TCRs recognized epitopes lying outside the regions that are mutated in the B.1.351 and B.1.1.7 variants. A significant rise in spike-specific TCR breadth and depth was observed after two AZD1222 doses relative to day 0 and relative to MenACWY recipients. Only five or six AZD1222 recipients were SARS-CoV-2 seropositive at baseline, limiting conclusions about previously exposed vaccinees. The whole spike protein was spanned by vaccine-associated CD4 TCRs, and dominant responses were seen in regions 160-218 and 743-854. Most participants were white British and females outnumbered males, and the authors suggested that clonal diversity may have been underestimated. No day 14 peak-response samples were available, so repertoires were characterized only after the peak T cell response.

CDR1 and CDR2 are read off the germline V gene as SGHVS and FQNEAQ. The V and J ends are trimmed by 1 base and 7 bases, leaving 19 bases between them. CDR3 length: 16 amino acids, cysteine to phenylalanine. Left in the record is the CDR3 DNA by itself, 48 bases read in frame from the first base. Per the publication, the time point label means: baseline before first vaccination. Vaccinee samples came from UK trials COV001 and COV002, including a single-blind randomized controlled phase 2/3 trial of AZD1222 (ChAdOx1 nCoV-19) in healthy adults. For TCRbeta chain sequencing, PBMC samples from trial participants were taken at day 0 and at day 28 after the second dose.

The sample in question was peripheral blood, obtained on day 0 of AZD1222 vaccination. The rearrangement joined TRBV7-8 to TRBJ1-2; TRBD1 could be the D gene, as 6 bases match. The receptor's source is an adult in good health. CDR3 protein: CASSLEEAGGPRGYTF. The DNA is as follows: TGTGCCAGCAGCTTAGAGGAGGCCGGGGGCCCCCGTGGCTACACCTTC.